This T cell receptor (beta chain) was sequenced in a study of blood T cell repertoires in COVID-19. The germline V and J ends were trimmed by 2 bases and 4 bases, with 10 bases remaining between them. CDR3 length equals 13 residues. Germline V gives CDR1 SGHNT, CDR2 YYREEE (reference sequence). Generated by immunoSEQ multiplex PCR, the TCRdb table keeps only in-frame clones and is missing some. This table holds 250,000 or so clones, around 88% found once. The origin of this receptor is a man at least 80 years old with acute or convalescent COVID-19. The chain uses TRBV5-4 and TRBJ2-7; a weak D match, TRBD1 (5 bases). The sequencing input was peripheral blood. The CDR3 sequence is CASSFQGSYEQYF. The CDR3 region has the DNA TGTGCCAGCAGCTTTCAGGGATCGTACGAGCAGTACTTC.